The clone carrying this T cell receptor beta chain was seen at least ten times. This entry is derived from a study of early T cells in non-severe SARS-CoV-2 infection. Individual cDNA molecules received unique molecular identifiers during library preparation. MiXCR was run by TCRdb on the 5' RACE reads, yielding one entry per CDR3 protein. Among more than 25,000 distinct CDR3 sequences, roughly 5% were seen once, and the ten largest hold around 10%. CDR3 length: 13 residues. CDR1 is MNHEY and CDR2 is SMNVEV in the germline V gene (reference sequence). With 2 bases removed from V and 6 bases from J, the gap between germline ends came to 8 bases.

This TCR was recovered from an adult who was a healthcare worker with PCR-confirmed SARS-CoV-2 infection or an uninfected control (not recorded which). V and J are TRBV27 and TRBJ2-1; D is unclear. The sequencing sample was made of whole blood. CDR3 region: CASSLGESNEQFF. DNA for the CDR3: TGTGCCAGCAGTTTAGGGGAATCCAATGAGCAGTTCTTC.